This T cell receptor (beta chain) is from a study of cytomegalovirus exposure and HLA in healthy donors. CDR3 length: 15 amino acids. V was trimmed by 3 bases and J by 2 bases, leaving 13 bases between them. Germline values: CDR1 KGHSH, CDR2 LQKENI. PCR employed 60 Vbeta and 13 Jbeta primers. Libraries were prepared by immunoSEQ multiplex PCR; TCRdb keeps only in-frame clonotypes and omits some of them. The table has some 180,000 clones, 75% to 85% seen once. Sequencing was performed on PBMCs. The rearrangement uses TRBV18 and TRBJ1-2, with TRBD1 as a possible D gene (5 bases). This receptor was taken from a woman aged 55 to 70 in good health and CMV-seropositive. The CDR3 reads CASSPDSLPNYGYTF. The DNA of the CDR3 is TGTGCCAGCTCACCTGACAGTCTGCCGAACTATGGCTACACCTTC.